A single sample is the source of the 9 T cell receptor beta chains below, sequenced in a study of T cells in Graves' hyperthyroidism and ophthalmopathy. Authors of the study amplified TCR beta CDR3 regions from RNA transcripts. When the TCR CDR3 underwent first-round RT-PCR, the HTBI primer set was used. TCRdb reprocessed the multiplex PCR reads via MiXCR and lists one record per CDR3 protein. The table shows hundreds of thousands of distinct CDR3 sequences, with 11% to 15% occurring only once. The sequenced material came from blood. Receptors originate from a young woman with Graves' hyperthyroidism.

This clonotype was detected ten times or more. This chain uses TRBV6-5 with TRBJ2-5; D is ambiguous. Germline-derived CDR1 and CDR2 are MNHEY and SVGAGI. CDR3 length: 15 amino acids. V lost 0 bases, J lost 1 base, and 9 bases lay in between. Here the CDR3 DNA reads TGTGCCAGCAGTTACTCGTGGCAGATCCAAGAGACCCAGTACTTC. Translated, it gives CASSYSWQIQETQYF.

The chain combines TRBV19 with TRBJ2-1, with D perhaps matching TRBD1 (5 bases). The CDR3 loop spans 17 amino acids. V lost 1 base and J 3 bases, leaving 16 bases between the germline ends. The V gene's germline CDR1 is LNHDA and CDR2 SQIVND (reference sequence). The CDR3, as DNA: TGTGCCAGTAGTATAGGTCGTCGCAGGGCCTACTACAATGAGCAGTTCTTC. It specifies CASSIGRRRAYYNEQFF.

This clonotype was found a few times. The chain carries TRBV20-1 and TRBJ1-1; D not certain. Germline-derived CDR1 and CDR2 are DFQATT and SNEGSKA (reference sequence). The V and J ends lost 2 bases and 4 bases respectively, with 14 bases between them. This CDR3 comprises 14 residues. The CDR3 is CSARRRTAGTEAFF. CDR3 nucleotides: TGCAGTGCTAGAAGACGGACCGCGGGCACTGAAGCTTTCTTT.

A single count supports this clonotype. The rearrangement links TRBV28 to TRBJ2-7, with 8 bases matching TRBD1. Germline CDR1 MDHEN, CDR2 SYDVKM. The V segment lost 5 bases and the J segment 0 bases; nucleotides outside the gene matches: 6. The CDR3 has 15 residues. The CDR3 sequence: CASSPGDRTSYEQYF. The CDR3 nucleotides read TGTGCCAGCAGTCCGGGGGACAGGACCTCCTACGAGCAGTACTTC. Filled out from reference TRBV28 and TRBJ2-7, the complete variable domain reads DVKVTQSSRYLVKRTGEKVFLECVQDMDHENMFWYRQDPGLGLRLIYFSYDVKMKEKGDIPEGYSVSREKKERFSLILESASTNQTSMYLCASSPGDRTSYEQYFGPGTRLTVT.

The CDR3 DNA reads TGTGCCTGGGATGGCTACACCTTC. Its translation is CAWDGYTF. The chain employs TRBV30 and TRBJ1-2, with D uncertain. With 5 bases removed from V and 6 bases from J, the gap between germline ends came to 1 base. The CDR3 has 8 residues. Germline V gene data show CDR1 as GTSNPN and CDR2 as SVGIG (reference sequence).

This clonotype was seen many times. The chain recombines TRBV6-1 with TRBJ2-5; D perhaps matches TRBD2 (5 bases). Trimming pared 6 bases from V and 5 bases from J, leaving 10 bases between. This CDR3 is 12 amino acids long. Germline V gene sequence: CDR1 MNHNS, CDR2 SASEGT. CDR3 DNA sequence: TGTGCCAGCAGCGCCCGAGGGGAGACCCAGTACTTC. This codes for CASSARGETQYF.

In this sample, this clonotype turned up many times. The chain is built from TRBV12-3 or TRBV12-4 and TRBJ2-7; 7 bases line up with TRBD1. V lost 5 bases, J lost 2 bases, and 3 bases stayed unmatched. The CDR3 loop spans 13 amino acids. The CDR3 region is CASSRDRTYEQYF. DNA for the CDR3: TGTGCCAGCAGTCGGGACAGAACCTACGAGCAGTACTTC.

This clonotype was counted many times. J is TRBJ2-3 and V is TRBV6-1, with 9 bases lining up with TRBD2. V was clipped by 6 bases and J by 2 bases; unmatched bases: 6. From germline, CDR1 is MNHNS and CDR2 SASEGT. The CDR3 has 15 amino acids. The CDR3 region is CASRLSGSATDTQYF. CDR3 coding DNA: TGTGCCAGCAGGCTTAGCGGGAGTGCCACAGATACGCAGTATTTT.

This clonotype was recorded a few times. The chain links TRBV6-1 to TRBJ2-3, with 10 bases lining up with TRBD1. Trimming cost V 5 bases and J 4 bases; bases outside gene matches: 12. The V gene's germline CDR1 is MNHNS and CDR2 SASEGT. This CDR3 contains 17 residues. This CDR3 is CASSRFSGTGAADTQYF. The CDR3 coding sequence is TGTGCCAGCAGTCGTTTCTCCGGGACAGGGGCGGCAGATACGCAGTATTTT.